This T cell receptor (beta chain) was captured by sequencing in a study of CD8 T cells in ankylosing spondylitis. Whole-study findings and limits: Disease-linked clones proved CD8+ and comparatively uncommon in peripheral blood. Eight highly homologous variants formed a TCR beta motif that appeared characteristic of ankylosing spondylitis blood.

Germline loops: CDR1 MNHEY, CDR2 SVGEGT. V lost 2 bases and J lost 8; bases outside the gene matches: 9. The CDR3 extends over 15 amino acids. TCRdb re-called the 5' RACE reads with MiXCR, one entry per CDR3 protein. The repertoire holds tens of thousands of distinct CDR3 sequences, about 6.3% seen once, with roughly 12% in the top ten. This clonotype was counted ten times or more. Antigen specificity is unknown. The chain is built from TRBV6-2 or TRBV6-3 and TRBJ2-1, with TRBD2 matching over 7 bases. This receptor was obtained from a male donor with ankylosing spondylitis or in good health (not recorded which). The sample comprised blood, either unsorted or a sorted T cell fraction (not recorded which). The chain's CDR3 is CASSYTVGGPDEQFF. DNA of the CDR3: TGTGCCAGCAGTTACACAGTGGGAGGGCCCGATGAGCAGTTCTTC.